This TCR beta chain was recorded in a study of regulatory T cells in long-lasting Graves disease. The time point here: newly diagnosed GD, antithyroid drugs for less than 3 months. PBMC-extracted RNA yielded the TCR library. In this sample, this clonotype turned up many times. The antigen is not known. HTBI primers from iRepertoire and Arm-PCR of CDR3 regions yielded the TCR beta libraries. Each CDR3 protein gets one entry after TCRdb re-called the multiplex PCR reads with MiXCR. The repertoire includes 350,000 to 550,000 distinct CDR3 sequences, 14% to 15% of them detected once, and over 15% sits in the top ten. Study outcomes and limitations: Analyses excluded thyroid tissue, covering peripheral blood alone.

This same sample was also taken into another study, of T cells in Graves' hyperthyroidism and ophthalmopathy. As that study records: HTBI primers were employed in a first-round RT-PCR of the TCR CDR3.

The specimen was peripheral blood mononuclear cells (PBMCs), collected at new diagnosis, from a patient treated with antithyroid drugs. The clonotype originates from a woman aged 30 to 39 with Graves disease.

CDR3 residues: CASRRGGTSGSSETQYF. The CDR3 DNA is TGTGCCAGCAGACGGGGGGGGACTAGCGGGAGTAGCGAGACCCAGTACTTC. The chain is built from TRBV6-1 and TRBJ2-5, with 14 bases that match TRBD2. Unmatched junction bases numbered 11, after V lost 6 bases and J lost 5 bases. Germline CDR1 reads MNHNS; CDR2 reads SASEGT. CDR3 length: 17 amino acids.